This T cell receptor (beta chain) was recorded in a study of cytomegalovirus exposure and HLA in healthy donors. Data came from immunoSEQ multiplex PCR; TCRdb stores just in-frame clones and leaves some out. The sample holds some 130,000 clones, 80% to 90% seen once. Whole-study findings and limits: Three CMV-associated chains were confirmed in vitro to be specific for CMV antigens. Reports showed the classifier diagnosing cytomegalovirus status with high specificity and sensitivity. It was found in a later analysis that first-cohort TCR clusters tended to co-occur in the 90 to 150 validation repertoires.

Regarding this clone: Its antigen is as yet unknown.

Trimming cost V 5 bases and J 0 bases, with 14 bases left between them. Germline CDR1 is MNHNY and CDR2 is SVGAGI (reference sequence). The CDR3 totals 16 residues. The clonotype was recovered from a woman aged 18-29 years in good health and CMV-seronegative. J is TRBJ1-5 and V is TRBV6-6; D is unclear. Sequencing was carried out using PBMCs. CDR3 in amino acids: CASSIAQLDSNQPQHF. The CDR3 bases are TGTGCCAGCAGTATTGCACAGTTGGATAGCAATCAGCCCCAGCATTTT.